This T cell receptor beta chain appears in the sequencing data of a study of radiation and T cells in renal cell carcinoma. The time point here: baseline pretreatment blood. As for treatment: 15 Gy SBRT to primary tumor, nephrectomy 4 weeks later. Clones were sequenced by immunoSEQ multiplex PCR, and TCRdb holds only the in-frame ones, with some missing. The data hold about 91,000 clones, with approximately 80% observed a single time. The specimen was blood, collected from a patient whose treatment included radiotherapy and nephrectomy. This clonotype originated in a man aged 55 to 69 with renal cell carcinoma.

The CDR3 reads CASKVAGGFNEQFF. The CDR3 DNA reads as TGTGCCAGCAAGGTAGCGGGAGGTTTCAATGAGCAGTTCTTC. V and J are TRBV2 and TRBJ2-1; 10 nucleotides align to TRBD2. J lost 6 bases, V lost 7 bases, and 6 bases had no gene match. CDR1 is SNHLY, CDR2 FYNNEI, per germline. This CDR3 has 14 residues.